This TCR beta chain is from a study of early T cells in non-severe SARS-CoV-2 infection. TCRdb reanalysed the 5' RACE reads using MiXCR and keeps one entry per CDR3 protein. The data contain approximately 89,000 distinct CDR3 sequences, roughly an eighth of them singletons. This clonotype showed up many times. This CDR3 spans 15 amino acids. Trimming removed 4 bases from V and 5 bases from J; junction bases left unmatched: 7. Germline assignment: CDR1 SNHLY and CDR2 FYNNEI. The chain combines TRBV2 with TRBJ2-1, with 8 bases fitting TRBD2. This receptor was taken from an adult who was a healthcare worker with PCR-confirmed SARS-CoV-2 infection or an uninfected control (not recorded which). The sequencing input was whole blood. CDR3 protein: CASSGRRGADNEQFF. CDR3 nucleotides: TGTGCCAGCAGTGGCCGGCGGGGGGCCGACAATGAGCAGTTCTTC.